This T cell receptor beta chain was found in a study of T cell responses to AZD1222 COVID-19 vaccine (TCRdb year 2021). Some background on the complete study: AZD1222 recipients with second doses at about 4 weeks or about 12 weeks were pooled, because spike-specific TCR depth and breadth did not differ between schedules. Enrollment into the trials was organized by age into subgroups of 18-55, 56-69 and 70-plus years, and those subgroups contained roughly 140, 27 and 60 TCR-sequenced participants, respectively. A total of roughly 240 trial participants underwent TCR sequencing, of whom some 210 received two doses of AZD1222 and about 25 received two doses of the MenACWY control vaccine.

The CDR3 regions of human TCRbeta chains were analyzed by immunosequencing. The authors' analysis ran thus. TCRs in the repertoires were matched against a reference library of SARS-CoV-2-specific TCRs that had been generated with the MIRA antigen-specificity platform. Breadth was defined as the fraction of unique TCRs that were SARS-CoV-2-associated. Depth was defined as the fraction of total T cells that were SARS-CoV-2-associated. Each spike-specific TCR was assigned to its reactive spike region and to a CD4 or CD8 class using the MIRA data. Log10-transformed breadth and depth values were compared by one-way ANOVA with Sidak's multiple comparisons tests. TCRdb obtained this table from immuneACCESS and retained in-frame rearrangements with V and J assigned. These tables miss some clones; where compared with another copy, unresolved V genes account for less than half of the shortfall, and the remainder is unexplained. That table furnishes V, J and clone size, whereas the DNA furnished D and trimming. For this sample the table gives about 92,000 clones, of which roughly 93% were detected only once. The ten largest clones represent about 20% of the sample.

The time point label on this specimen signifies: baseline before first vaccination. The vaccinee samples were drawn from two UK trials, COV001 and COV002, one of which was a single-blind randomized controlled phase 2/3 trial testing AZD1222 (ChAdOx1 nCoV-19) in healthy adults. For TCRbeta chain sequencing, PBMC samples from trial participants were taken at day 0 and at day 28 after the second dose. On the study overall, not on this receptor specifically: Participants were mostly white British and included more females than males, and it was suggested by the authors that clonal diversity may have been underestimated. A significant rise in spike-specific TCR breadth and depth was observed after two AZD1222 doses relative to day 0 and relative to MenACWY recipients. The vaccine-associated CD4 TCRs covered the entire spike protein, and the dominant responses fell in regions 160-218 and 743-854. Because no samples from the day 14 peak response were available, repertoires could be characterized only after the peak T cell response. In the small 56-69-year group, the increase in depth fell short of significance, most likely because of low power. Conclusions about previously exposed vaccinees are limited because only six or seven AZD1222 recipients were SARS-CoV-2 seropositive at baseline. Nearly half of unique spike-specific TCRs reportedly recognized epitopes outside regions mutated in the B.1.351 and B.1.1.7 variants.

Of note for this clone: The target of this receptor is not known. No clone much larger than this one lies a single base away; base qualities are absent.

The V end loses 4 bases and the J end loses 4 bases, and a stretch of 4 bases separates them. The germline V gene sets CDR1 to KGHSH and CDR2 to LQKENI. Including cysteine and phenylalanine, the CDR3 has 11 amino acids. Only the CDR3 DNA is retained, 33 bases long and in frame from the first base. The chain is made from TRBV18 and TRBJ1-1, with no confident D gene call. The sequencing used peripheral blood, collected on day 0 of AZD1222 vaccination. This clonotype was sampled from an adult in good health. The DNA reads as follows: TGTGCCAGCTCACGGTTCACTGAAGCTTTCTTT. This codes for CASSRFTEAFF.